The next 2 T cell receptor beta chains were all read from a single sample in a study of identical twins. Each CDR3 protein gets one entry after TCRdb re-called the 5' RACE reads with MiXCR. The data show about 240,000 distinct CDR3 sequences, 6.5% to 9% seen once. This same sample was also part of a study on yellow fever vaccine responses in identical twins.

The sequenced material came from CD8+ T cells sorted from blood. These receptors were collected from a woman between 18 and 30 years old in good health.

This clonotype was counted only a few times. The chain employs TRBV7-9 and TRBJ2-1, with D possibly matching TRBD2 (6 bases). There are 15 residues in the CDR3. V lost 5 bases to trimming and J lost 0 bases, with 11 bases between them. Germline CDR1 and CDR2: SEHNR and FQNEAQ (reference sequence). The CDR3 DNA follows: TGTGCCAGCAGCAGCCGGGACTCCTCCTACAATGAGCAGTTCTTC. Translated, it gives CASSSRDSSYNEQFF.

This chain joins TRBV25-1 and TRBJ1-1; 7 nucleotides line up with TRBD1. The CDR3 is 15 amino acids. The germline gives CDR1 MGHDK, CDR2 SYGVNS. V shed 4 bases, J shed 0 bases, and the junction held 5 bases outside the gene matches. The CDR3, as DNA: TGTGCCAGCAGTGTCGCAGGGGGACTGAACACTGAAGCTTTCTTT. Translated: CASSVAGGLNTEAFF.